The clone carrying this TCR beta chain has only a few counts. The sample's time point: persistent/refractory GD, antithyroid drugs over 5 years with positive TRAb. The TCR library used RNA extracted from PBMCs. It was by American Thyroid Association guidelines that Graves' disease was diagnosed. For TCR beta, libraries came from iRepertoire HTBI primers and Arm-PCR of CDR3 regions. TCRdb itself ran the multiplex PCR reads through MiXCR, one entry per CDR3 protein. Here the sample spans a few hundred thousand distinct CDR3 sequences, around a fifth being singletons. This sample was taken from a study of regulatory T cells in long-lasting Graves disease. Study context: In persistent Graves' disease, antithyroid drugs had been taken for over 5 years and TSH receptor antibodies stayed positive.

In germline, CDR1 is SGHDN, CDR2 FVKESK. This CDR3 comprises 16 residues. The V end lost 0 bases, the J end lost 0 bases, and 9 bases lay between the germline ends. The TCR was taken from a female donor with Graves disease. The material was peripheral blood mononuclear cells (PBMCs), obtained when the disease was refractory, from a patient treated with antithyroid drugs. This chain uses TRBV14 with TRBJ2-4; TRBD1 might be the D (5 bases). This chain's CDR3 is CASSQDVGLAKNIQYF. For the CDR3, the DNA is TGTGCCAGCAGCCAAGATGTGGGGCTAGCCAAAAACATTCAGTACTTC.